This T cell receptor (beta chain) was captured by sequencing in a study of CD8+ T cells in alopecia areata. The germline V gene encodes CDR1 MNHNY and CDR2 SVGAGI (reference sequence). The CDR3 is made up of 14 amino acids. V dropped 8 bases and J dropped 5 bases, with 16 bases sitting between them. Once RNA had been extracted, it was reverse transcribed into cDNA to act as the sequencing template. Clones were read by immunoSEQ multiplex PCR, and TCRdb kept only the in-frame ones, dropping some. Altogether roughly 97,000 clones are present, about 40% being singletons, with the ten largest covering about 1.4%. The sample holds one count of this clone. In alopecia areata patients, both lesional scalp punch biopsies and peripheral blood were collected.

Material: CD4+ T cells sorted from blood. This chain connects TRBV6-6 to TRBJ2-1; D is perhaps TRBD1 or TRBD2 (7 bases each). This receptor was obtained from a human donor with alopecia areata. The DNA of the CDR3 is TGTGCCAGCGGGGGGGCAGGGGGTAACAATGAGCAGTTCTTC. Protein: CASGGAGGNNEQFF.